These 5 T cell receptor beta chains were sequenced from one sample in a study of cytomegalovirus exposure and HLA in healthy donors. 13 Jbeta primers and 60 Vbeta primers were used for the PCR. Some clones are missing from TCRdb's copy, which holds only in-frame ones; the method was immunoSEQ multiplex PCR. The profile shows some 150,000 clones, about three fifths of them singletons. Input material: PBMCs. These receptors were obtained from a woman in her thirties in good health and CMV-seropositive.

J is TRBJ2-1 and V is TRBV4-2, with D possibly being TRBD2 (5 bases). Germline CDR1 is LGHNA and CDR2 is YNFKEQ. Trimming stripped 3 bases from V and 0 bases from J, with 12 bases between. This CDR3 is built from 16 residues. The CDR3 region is CASSQTLATSYNEQFF. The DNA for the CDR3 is TGTGCCAGCAGCCAGACCCTAGCTACCTCCTACAATGAGCAGTTCTTC.

In DNA, the CDR3 is TGTGCCAGCAGCTTAAATGCGGGGACCTATGGCTACACCTTC. Protein product: CASSLNAGTYGYTF. V usage is TRBV11-2 and J usage is TRBJ1-2; D might be TRBD1 (5 bases). Germline-derived CDR1 and CDR2 are SGHAT and FQNNGV. This CDR3 has 14 residues. Trimming took 2 bases from V and 4 from J, leaving 11 bases between them.

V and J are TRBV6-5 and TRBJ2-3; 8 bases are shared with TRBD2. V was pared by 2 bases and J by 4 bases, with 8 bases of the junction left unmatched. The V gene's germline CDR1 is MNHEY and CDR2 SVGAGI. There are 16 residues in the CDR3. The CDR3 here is CASSYTSSGLADTQYF. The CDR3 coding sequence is TGTGCCAGCAGTTACACGTCTAGCGGGCTGGCAGATACGCAGTATTTT.

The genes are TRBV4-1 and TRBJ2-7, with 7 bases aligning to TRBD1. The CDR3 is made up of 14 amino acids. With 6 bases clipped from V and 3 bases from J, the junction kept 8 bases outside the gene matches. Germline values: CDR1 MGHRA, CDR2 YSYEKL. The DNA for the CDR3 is TGCGCCAGCAGGCTTCGGACAGGCAGCTACGAGCAGTACTTC. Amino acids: CASRLRTGSYEQYF.

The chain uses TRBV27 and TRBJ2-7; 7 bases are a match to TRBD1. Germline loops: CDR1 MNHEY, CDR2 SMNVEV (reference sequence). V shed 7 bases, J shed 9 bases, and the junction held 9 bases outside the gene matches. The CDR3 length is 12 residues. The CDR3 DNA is TGTGCCAGCAATCCCCCAGGGGGAAGGCAGTACTTC. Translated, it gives CASNPPGGRQYF.